The T cell receptor (beta chain) under discussion was sequenced for a study of T cells after somatic rescue of genetic block. Sequenced by immunoSEQ multiplex PCR; TCRdb stores in-frame clones only, minus some. The sample records tens of thousands of clones, around 89% being singletons. CDR1 and CDR2 from the germline V gene are GTSNPN and SVGIG (reference sequence). The V and J ends lost 0 bases and 0 bases respectively, with 20 bases between them. The CDR3 consists of 19 residues. The sequencing sample was made of peripheral blood mononuclear cells (PBMCs). The sequence came from a woman between 18 and 29 years old. The V call is TRBV30, the J call TRBJ1-4; no clear D. The CDR3 reads CAWSVLSDWGWSTNEKLFF. The CDR3 DNA reads as TGTGCCTGGAGTGTACTCAGCGACTGGGGTTGGTCAACTAATGAAAAACTGTTTTTT.